These 28 T cell receptor beta chains were all obtained from the same sample, sequenced in a study of T cell repertoires in cytomegalovirus infection. In TCRdb, the reads were re-called with MiXCR into one record per CDR3 protein. The sample lists roughly 340,000 distinct CDR3 sequences, approximately 32% seen once, with approximately 20% in the top ten. Their antigens remain unidentified. Material: cultured PBMCs, obtained from culture after CMV antigen stimulation. These TCRs come from a human donor in good health (CMV status not recorded). Some clones in this sample may be carry-over from other donors' samples.

The chain joins TRBV19 to TRBJ2-2; D is undetermined. This CDR3 has 13 amino acids. The V end was cut by 6 bases, the J end by 1 base, with 6 bases between. The germline V gene encodes CDR1 LNHDA and CDR2 SQIVND (reference sequence). Here the CDR3 DNA reads TGTGCCAGTAGGACGTTGAACACCGGGGAGCTGTTTTTT. Amino acid sequence: CASRTLNTGELFF. Full variable domain (outside the CDR3, taken from reference TRBV19 and TRBJ2-2): DGGITQSPKYLFRKEGQNVTLSCEQNLNHDAMYWYRQDPGQGLRLIYYSQIVNDFQKGDIAEGYSVSREKKESFPLTVTSAQKNPTAFYLCASRTLNTGELFFGEGSRLTVL.

The V gene is TRBV4-1, the J gene TRBJ1-1; no clear D gene. The ends were cut back, 1 base at V and 2 bases at J, with 11 bases in the middle. CDR1 is MGHRA and CDR2 is YSYEKL in the germline V gene. The CDR3 runs to 15 residues. CDR3 loop: CASSQVWAGNTEAFF. In nucleotides, the CDR3 is TGCGCCAGCAGCCAAGTGTGGGCGGGAAACACTGAAGCTTTCTTT.

The chain uses TRBV27 and TRBJ2-5; D unclear. The CDR3 has 14 residues. From germline, CDR1 is MNHEY and CDR2 SMNVEV (reference sequence). V was clipped by 8 bases and J by 1 base, with 14 bases between them. CDR3 sequence (DNA): TGTGCCAGCCGCTCCCGACGTACCCAAGAGACCCAGTACTTC. This gives the protein CASRSRRTQETQYF.

This sequence joins TRBV15 and TRBJ2-5; D tentatively reads TRBD1 or TRBD2 (6 bases each). The CDR3 covers 17 residues. Germline-derived CDR1 and CDR2 are LNHNV and YYDKDF (reference sequence). Trimming removed 3 bases at V and 5 bases at J, with 22 bases between. CDR3 loop: CATSSGRGATGRETQYF. The CDR3 bases are TGTGCCACCAGCAGTGGTAGGGGGGCAACGGGAAGGGAGACCCAGTACTTC.

The chain employs TRBV10-3 and TRBJ1-1; 8 nucleotides align to TRBD1. CDR3 length: 14 amino acids. The germline V gene has CDR1 ENHRY and CDR2 SYGVKD. With V trimmed by 6 bases and J by 1 base, 4 bases remained unmatched. The CDR3 here is CAIRTGEGNTEAFF. The CDR3 DNA follows: TGTGCCATCAGGACAGGGGAGGGGAACACTGAAGCTTTCTTT.

The rearrangement uses TRBV5-1 and TRBJ2-3; D could derive from TRBD1 or TRBD2 (5 bases each). The CDR3 is 14 residues long. Germline CDR1 SGHRS, CDR2 YFSETQ. Deletions cut 2 bases from V and 4 bases from J, with 11 bases between. This chain's CDR3 is CASSFSEGSDTQYF. The CDR3 nucleotides are TGCGCCAGCAGCTTTTCAGAGGGGTCAGATACGCAGTATTTT.

V is TRBV6-1 and J is TRBJ1-1; D gene unclear. The V gene's germline CDR1 is MNHNS and CDR2 SASEGT. The CDR3 is made up of 15 amino acids. V lost 0 bases and J 0 bases, leaving 8 bases between the germline ends. The CDR3 here is CASSEAIGLNTEAFF. In DNA form, the CDR3 reads TGTGCCAGCAGTGAAGCTATAGGTTTGAACACTGAAGCTTTCTTT.

Comments on this clonotype: This may be a read error, as it is one base from a much larger clone. This chain uses TRBV7-2 with TRBJ1-1, with unresolved D. The CDR3 contains 15 residues. V shed 1 base and J shed 6 bases, with 15 bases lying between them. CDR1 SGHTA and CDR2 FQGNSA come from the germline V gene. The CDR3 sequence: CASSLGLTTRPEAFF. The CDR3 coding sequence is TGTGCCAGCAGCTTAGGCTTGACAACGAGACCTGAAGCTTTCTTT.

The chain recombines TRBV12-3 or TRBV12-4 with TRBJ1-5; TRBD1 matches 8 bases. The CDR3 contains 14 residues. Trimming at V came to 6 bases and at J to 4 bases, leaving 5 bases not matched to a gene. Here the CDR3 reads CASSTGGGNQPQHF. The CDR3, as DNA: TGTGCCAGCAGCACAGGGGGAGGGAATCAGCCCCAGCATTTT.

This clonotype occurred a few times. The chain uses TRBV6-1 and TRBJ1-6, with 8 bases aligning to TRBD1. V shed 11 bases and J 7 bases; nucleotides not matched to a gene: 7. Germline V lookup: CDR1 MNHNS, CDR2 SASEGT. The CDR3 length is 13 residues. The CDR3 loop reads CACGDRLNSPLHF. CDR3 in DNA: TGTGCCTGTGGGGACAGGCTGAATTCACCCCTCCACTTT.

This clonotype was recorded many times. The chain carries TRBV5-1 and TRBJ1-2; D is ambiguous. The CDR3 covers 15 residues. V was pared by 2 bases and J by 0 bases, with 11 bases between. Per germline, CDR1 SGHRS and CDR2 YFSETQ. CDR3 coding DNA: TGCGCCAGCAGCTTTGATGCCCAAGCTAACTATGGCTACACCTTC. Translating it yields CASSFDAQANYGYTF.

V and J are TRBV19 and TRBJ2-7; D uncertain. The CDR3 is 16 residues long. CDR1 is LNHDA, CDR2 SQIVND, per germline (reference sequence). Trimming removed 5 bases at V and 0 bases at J, with 17 bases between. CDR3 sequence reads: CASSPRSAVSSYEQYF. CDR3 in DNA: TGTGCCAGTAGTCCAAGATCGGCGGTATCCTCCTACGAGCAGTACTTC.

The rearrangement joins TRBV12-3 or TRBV12-4 to TRBJ1-2; 9 bases are shared with TRBD1. V gave up 5 bases and J gave up 6 bases; unmatched junction bases: 7. The CDR3 has 14 residues. The CDR3 region has the DNA TGTGCCAGCAGTCCCGGGACAGGGTGGGATGGCTACACCTTC. Residues: CASSPGTGWDGYTF.

A few counts support this clonotype. The chain recombines TRBV20-1 with TRBJ2-7; 8 nucleotides match TRBD1. Germline V gene sequence: CDR1 DFQATT, CDR2 SNEGSKA (reference sequence). This CDR3 comprises 13 residues. The V segment lost 3 bases and the J segment 4 bases; nucleotides outside the gene matches: 5. CDR3 sequence reads: CSASPGGWYEQYF. The DNA for the CDR3 is TGCAGTGCTAGCCCAGGGGGCTGGTACGAGCAGTACTTC.

This clonotype was found many times. V usage is TRBV9 and J usage is TRBJ1-2; no definite D call. Germline values: CDR1 SGDLS, CDR2 YYNGEE. V lost 3 bases, J lost 6 bases, and 12 bases lay in between. The CDR3 is 13 residues long. The CDR3 DNA reads TGTGCCAGCAGCGCTGCGGGGAGCCATGGCTACACCTTC. Its translation is CASSAAGSHGYTF. The full variable domain, completed using reference TRBV9 and TRBJ1-2, is DSGVTQTPKHLITATGQRVTLRCSPRSGDLSVYWYQQSLDQGLQFLIQYYNGEERAKGNILERFSAQQFPDLHSELNLSSLELGDSALYFCASSAAGSHGYTFGSGTRLTVV.

The chain carries TRBV2 and TRBJ1-5; maybe TRBD1 (6 bases). V was shortened by 6 bases and J by 1 base, with 16 bases between the two germline ends. The germline V gene encodes CDR1 SNHLY and CDR2 FYNNEI. The CDR3 sequence is 16 residues long. The CDR3 DNA sequence: TGTGCCAGCAGGGAGACAGGCGTATTCAGCAATCAGCCCCAGCATTTT. This encodes CASRETGVFSNQPQHF.

This clonotype was seen ten or more times. This rearrangement joins TRBV7-9 to TRBJ2-1; 9 nucleotides match TRBD2. CDR3 length equals 17 residues. J was trimmed by 6 bases and V by 0 bases; bases with no gene match: 9. Germline CDR1 and CDR2: SEHNR and FQNEAQ (reference sequence). This chain's CDR3 is CASSLALAGGLLNEQFF. The CDR3 DNA reads TGTGCCAGCAGCTTAGCGCTGGCGGGGGGGCTTCTCAATGAGCAGTTCTTC.

This clonotype was seen ten or more times. The chain links TRBV5-4 to TRBJ2-1; tentative D call: TRBD2 (6 bases). Trimming shortened V by 0 bases and J by 7 bases, and 8 bases separated the two germline ends. The CDR3 contains 13 residues. CDR1 SGHNT and CDR2 YYREEE come from the germline V gene (reference sequence). The CDR3 DNA reads as TGTGCCAGCAGCTTGGGGCGGGGTAATGAGCAGTTCTTC. This codes for CASSLGRGNEQFF.

The rearrangement joins TRBV10-3 to TRBJ1-5; TRBD1 matches 8 bases. The CDR3 length is 13 residues. The germline V gene encodes CDR1 ENHRY and CDR2 SYGVKD. J was trimmed by 5 bases and V by 9 bases; bases with no gene match: 6. The CDR3 DNA sequence: TGTGCCATAACGACAGGGGAAGATCAGCCCCAGCATTTT. Translated, it gives CAITTGEDQPQHF.

The chain recombines TRBV5-3 with TRBJ1-1; D not resolved. TRBV5-3 is an open reading frame, and its role is uncertain. The V gene lost 4 bases and the J gene lost 1 base, with 11 bases spanning the gap. CDR3 length equals 14 residues. Written as DNA, the CDR3 is TGTGCCAGAAGCCTCCACGCACCGAACACTGAAGCTTTCTTT. Translated: CARSLHAPNTEAFF.

This chain connects TRBV3-1 to TRBJ2-7, with D tentatively TRBD2 (7 bases). The germline V and J ends were trimmed by 1 base and 2 bases, with 9 bases remaining between them. Germline CDR1 reads LGHDT; CDR2 reads YNNKEL (reference sequence). The CDR3 runs to 14 residues. CDR3 sequence reads: CASSQGGGPYEQYF. In DNA form, the CDR3 reads TGTGCCAGCAGCCAAGGGGGGGGGCCCTACGAGCAGTACTTC.

The chain links TRBV7-9 to TRBJ2-1, with a possible D match to TRBD2 (6 bases). Germline values: CDR1 SEHNR, CDR2 FQNEAQ (reference sequence). The V end lost 4 bases, the J end lost 0 bases, and 16 bases lay between the germline ends. The CDR3 consists of 17 residues. The CDR3: CASSSSHSGPSYNEQFF. CDR3 nucleotides: TGTGCCAGCAGCTCGTCCCATAGCGGACCCTCCTACAATGAGCAGTTCTTC.

This clonotype was observed a handful of times. The chain employs TRBV4-1 and TRBJ2-6; no clear D gene. Between the trimmed V and J ends, which lost 4 bases and 0 bases, there was a span of 10 bases. CDR3 size: 16 residues. Germline lookup yields CDR1 MGHRA and CDR2 YSYEKL. The CDR3 sequence: CASSLSLASGANVLTF. The CDR3 DNA reads as TGCGCCAGCAGCCTATCTTTGGCCTCTGGGGCCAACGTCCTGACTTTC.

This chain joins TRBV20-1 and TRBJ2-1; the match to TRBD2 covers 8 bases. Germline assignment: CDR1 DFQATT and CDR2 SNEGSKA (reference sequence). This CDR3 comprises 17 residues. V lost 0 bases, J lost 6 bases, and 13 bases stayed unmatched. The CDR3 DNA is TGCAGTGCTAGAGAGATCCGGAGCGGGAGTTCGTTCAATGAGCAGTTCTTC. Translated, it gives CSAREIRSGSSFNEQFF.

This clonotype turned up a few times. The chain uses TRBV11-2 and TRBJ1-3, with D possibly being TRBD1 (5 bases). The V and J ends lost 9 bases and 7 bases respectively, with 25 bases between them. The V gene's germline CDR1 is SGHAT and CDR2 FQNNGV. The CDR3 loop spans 16 amino acids. CDR3 sequence (DNA): TGTGCCAGTTCAATCCTCGTAGGCAGGAAGGGGAACACCATATATTTT. It translates to CASSILVGRKGNTIYF.

This clonotype was observed many times. The chain has TRBV13 and TRBJ1-6, with D possibly matching TRBD1 (5 bases). This CDR3 contains 16 residues. V was pared by 5 bases and J by 6 bases, with 17 bases between. Germline V gene lookup returns CDR1 PRHDT and CDR2 FYEKMQ (reference sequence). CDR3 protein: CASSGTRGGGNSPLHF. The CDR3 coding sequence is TGTGCCAGCAGCGGGACTCGCGGGGGAGGTAATTCACCCCTCCACTTT.

CDR3: CASRGTSGRADTQYF. The DNA for the CDR3 is TGTGCCAGCAGGGGGACTAGCGGGAGGGCAGATACGCAGTATTTT. V is TRBV2 and J is TRBJ2-3, with 16 bases fitting TRBD2. Losses at the gene ends were 6 bases for V and 4 bases for J; bases not matched to a gene: 1. This CDR3 contains 15 residues. Germline V gives CDR1 SNHLY, CDR2 FYNNEI.

The CDR3 spells CASSIWTAPNQPQHF. The CDR3 nucleotides are TGTGCCAGTAGTATCTGGACAGCTCCGAATCAGCCCCAGCATTTT. This chain joins TRBV19 and TRBJ1-5; D may be TRBD1 (6 bases). CDR1 and CDR2 from the germline V gene are LNHDA and SQIVND (reference sequence). Deletions cut 3 bases from V and 4 bases from J, with 13 bases between. This CDR3 has 15 residues.